This T cell receptor beta chain was captured in a study of CD8 T cells in ankylosing spondylitis. The study, taken as a whole, reports: A number of the motif variants had already been described in reactive arthritis synovial fluid and blood. Within matched ankylosing spondylitis synovial fluid, disease-linked clones were reportedly significantly enriched. Blood from ankylosing spondylitis patients appeared to carry a characteristic roughly 8-variant TCR beta motif.

The CDR3 is 15 amino acids. The V end lost 0 bases, the J end lost 0 bases, and 12 bases lay between the germline ends. The germline V gene encodes CDR1 DFQATT and CDR2 SNEGSKA (reference sequence). MiXCR was run by TCRdb on the 5' RACE reads, yielding one entry per CDR3 protein. The table lists approximately 400,000 distinct CDR3 sequences, 15% to 20% of them singletons, with 1% in the top ten. This clonotype came up many times. Its specificity is not known. The chain recombines TRBV20-1 with TRBJ2-7, with no clear D. The receptor was derived from a male donor with ankylosing spondylitis. What was sequenced was blood, either unsorted or a sorted T cell fraction (not recorded which). This CDR3 is CSARDGQRLSYEQYF. CDR3 sequence (DNA): TGCAGTGCTAGAGATGGTCAGCGACTCTCCTACGAGCAGTACTTC.